The 3 T cell receptor beta chains reported below all come from one sample, sequenced in a study of cytomegalovirus exposure and HLA in healthy donors. PCR employed 60 Vbeta and 13 Jbeta primers. The method was immunoSEQ multiplex PCR; TCRdb's version includes in-frame clones alone and lacks a portion of them. Found here are about 160,000 clones, 60% to 85% of them singletons; the top ten hold under 1.5%. Specimen: PBMCs. The receptors were gathered from a woman younger than 45 in good health and CMV-seronegative.

The rearrangement uses TRBV10-3 and TRBJ1-1; the match to TRBD1 covers 8 bases. The CDR3 contains 15 residues. The V and J ends lost 3 bases and 9 bases, in that order; junction bases with no gene match: 12. The germline CDR1 and CDR2 sequences are ENHRY and SYGVKD. CDR3 in amino acids: CAISDLTGAGEKAFF. The CDR3 DNA reads as TGTGCCATCAGTGACCTGACAGGGGCTGGGGAAAAAGCTTTCTTT.

This clone has only one observation. This chain joins TRBV6-1 and TRBJ1-1; 7 bases align to TRBD1. This CDR3 has 13 residues. CDR1 and CDR2 from the germline V gene are MNHNS and SASEGT. J lost 4 bases, V lost 5 bases, and 4 bases had no gene match. This CDR3 reads CASSTAGGTEAFF. CDR3 bases: TGTGCCAGCAGTACCGCAGGGGGCACTGAAGCTTTCTTT.

The chain combines TRBV2 with TRBJ2-7, with 11 bases lining up with TRBD1. V trimming: 4 bases; J trimming: 3 bases; junction bases outside the gene matches: 5. CDR3 length: 15 residues. From germline, CDR1 is SNHLY and CDR2 FYNNEI. The CDR3 spells CASSAGTGGFYEQYF. The CDR3 DNA reads as TGTGCCAGCAGTGCCGGGACAGGGGGATTCTACGAGCAGTACTTC.